This TCR beta chain was documented in a study of blood T cells in healthy people across ages. Overall study findings and caveats: In long-lived donors, naive CD4+ cell counts and diversity exceeded those of aged donors. Strong correlation linked observed beta diversity and percent naive T cells.

In germline, CDR1 is MDHEN, CDR2 SYDVKM. This CDR3 is built from 14 residues. A word on this clonotype: Its antigen is as yet unknown. Germline and junction disagree at one end, which may indicate a read error.

Alongside a J-beta primer mix, a sample-barcoded 5' primer served in a second PCR lasting about 7 to 11 cycles. A template-switch adaptor that had 12 random nucleotides put a tag on each cDNA molecule. Via MiXCR, TCRdb re-called the 5' RACE reads, giving one row per CDR3 protein. Of 1.5 million to 2 million distinct CDR3 sequences detected, approximately 39% appear once; the ten largest clones hold roughly 23%. The V and J genes are TRBV28 and TRBJ2-1; the D gene is possibly TRBD2 (7 bases). The clonotype originates from a human donor in good health. Sequencing input: blood. The CDR3 protein is CASSFLGGGNEQCF. CDR3 nucleotide sequence: TGTGCCAGCAGTTTTCTAGGCGGGGGCAATGAGCAGTGCTTC.